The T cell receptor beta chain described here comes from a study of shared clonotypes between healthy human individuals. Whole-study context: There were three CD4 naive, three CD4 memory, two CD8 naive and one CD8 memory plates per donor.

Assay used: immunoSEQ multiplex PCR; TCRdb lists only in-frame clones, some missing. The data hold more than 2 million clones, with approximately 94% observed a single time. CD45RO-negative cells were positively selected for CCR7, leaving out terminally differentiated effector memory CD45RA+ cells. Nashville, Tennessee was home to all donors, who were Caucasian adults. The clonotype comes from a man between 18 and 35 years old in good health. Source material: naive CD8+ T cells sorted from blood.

CDR3 in amino acids: CASSWGQGAGTEAFF. DNA of the CDR3: TGTGCCAGCAGCTGGGGACAGGGGGCCGGGACTGAAGCTTTCTTT. The V gene is TRBV5-6, the J gene TRBJ1-1; 12 bases line up with TRBD1. V was pared by 3 bases and J by 5 bases, with 5 bases of the junction left unmatched. This CDR3 has 15 amino acids. CDR1 SGHDT and CDR2 YYEEEE come from the germline V gene. Full variable domain (remainder filled in from reference TRBV5-6 and TRBJ1-1): DAGVTQSPTHLIKTRGQQVTLRCSPKSGHDTVSWYQQALGQGPQFIFQYYEEEERQRGNFPDRFSGHQFPNYSSELNVNALLLGDSALYLCASSWGQGAGTEAFFGQGTRLTVV.